This TCR beta chain was found in a study of response to subunit inactivated influenza vaccine. The study, taken as a whole, reports: A suggestion made by the authors is that each seasonal influenza vaccination recruits few new T cells.

TCRdb called the RT-PCR reads again in MiXCR, with one record for every CDR3 protein. The sample holds roughly 570,000 distinct CDR3 sequences, 11% to 15% seen once. This CDR3 has 13 amino acids. Trimming left V 4 bases short and J 7 bases short, with 13 bases between. Germline values: CDR1 SEHNR, CDR2 FQNEAQ (reference sequence). On this clonotype: Its target is unknown.

The chain links TRBV7-9 to TRBJ1-2; D remains unclear. This receptor was obtained from a man aged 45-60 years who received an inactivated influenza vaccine. This material consisted of PBMCs from blood, taken about 11 days after vaccination. Here the CDR3 reads CASSSDGVGGYTF. CDR3 nucleotides: TGTGCCAGCAGCTCCGACGGGGTTGGTGGCTACACCTTC.